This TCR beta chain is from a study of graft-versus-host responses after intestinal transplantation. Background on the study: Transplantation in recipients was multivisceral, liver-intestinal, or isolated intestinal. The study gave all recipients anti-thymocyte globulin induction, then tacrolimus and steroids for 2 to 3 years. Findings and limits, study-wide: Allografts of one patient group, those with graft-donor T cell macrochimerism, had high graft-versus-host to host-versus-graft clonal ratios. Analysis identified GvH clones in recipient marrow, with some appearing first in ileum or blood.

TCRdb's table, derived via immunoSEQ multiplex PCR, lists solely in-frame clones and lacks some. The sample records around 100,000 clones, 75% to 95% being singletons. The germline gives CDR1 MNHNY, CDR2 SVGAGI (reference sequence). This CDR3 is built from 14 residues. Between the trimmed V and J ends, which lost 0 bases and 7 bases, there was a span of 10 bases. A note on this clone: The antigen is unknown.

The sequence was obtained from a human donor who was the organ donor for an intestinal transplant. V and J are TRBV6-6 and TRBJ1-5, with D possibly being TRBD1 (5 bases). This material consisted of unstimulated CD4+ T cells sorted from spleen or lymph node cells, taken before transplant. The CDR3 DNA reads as TGTGCCAGCAGTTACTCGGGGGGATACCAGCCCCAGCATTTT. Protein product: CASSYSGGYQPQHF.